These 13 T cell receptor beta chains originate from one sample sequenced in a study of T cells expressing NK-cell markers. TCRdb re-called the 5' RACE reads and gives one entry per CDR3 protein, without DNA. The table lists some 390,000 distinct CDR3 sequences. The sequenced material came from blood T cells: a sorted CD56 or NKG2C T cell subset, CD4+ or CD8+ T cells, or bulk PBMC T cells (not recorded which). Every receptor here comes from a woman in her forties or fifties in good health.

This chain's CDR3 is CSGTVGSPLHF. The chain has TRBV29-1 and TRBJ1-6; the TCRdb D gene call, TRBD1, has no DNA to confirm it. Germline V gene lookup returns CDR1 SQVTM and CDR2 ANQGSEA. The CDR3 covers 11 residues.

The V gene is TRBV12-3 or TRBV12-4, the J gene TRBJ1-2. The CDR3 has 13 residues. The CDR3 loop is CASSLAGYNGYTF.

The chain has TRBV4-1 and TRBJ2-1; TCRdb lists TRBD1, though no DNA is available to test this call. The germline V gene encodes CDR1 MGHRA and CDR2 YSYEKL. The CDR3 spans 17 residues. CDR3: CASSQVSRGRGWDEQFF.

The CDR3 loop reads CSASQTGTGLNTQYF. The V and J genes are TRBV29-1 and TRBJ2-3; TCRdb selects TRBD1, and the lack of DNA leaves this call unchecked. This CDR3 region has 15 residues. Per the germline V gene, CDR1 is SQVTM and CDR2 is ANQGSEA.

The genes are TRBV4-1 and TRBJ2-3; TCRdb designates TRBD1, a call that cannot be tested without DNA. Germline V lookup: CDR1 MGHRA, CDR2 YSYEKL. CDR3 length: 17 amino acids. The CDR3 here is CASSQDRAGFQGDTQYF.

The rearrangement uses TRBV5-1 and TRBJ2-2; no DNA is available, so the TRBD2 call from TCRdb remains unchecked. CDR1 and CDR2 from the germline V gene are SGHRS and YFSETQ. The CDR3 is 16 residues long. The CDR3 spells CASSLGLREPTGELFF.

This CDR3 reads CASSRVGTYEQYF. The rearrangement joins TRBV11-3 to TRBJ2-7. The CDR3 has 13 residues. Germline V gene lookup returns CDR1 SGHNT and CDR2 YENEEA.

CDR3 amino acids: CSAGWKGDQPQHF. The V gene is TRBV20-1, the J gene TRBJ1-5; TCRdb's D call, TRBD1, is unchecked because there is no DNA. CDR1 is DFQATT and CDR2 is SNEGSKA in the germline V gene (reference sequence). This CDR3 has 13 amino acids.

CDR3 protein: CASSESGYGDTQYF. The chain joins TRBV10-1 to TRBJ2-3. From germline, CDR1 is WNHNN and CDR2 SYGVQD (reference sequence). The CDR3 covers 14 residues.

The chain uses TRBV20-1 and TRBJ2-1; TCRdb's D call, TRBD1, is unchecked because there is no DNA. This CDR3 comprises 16 residues. From germline, CDR1 is DFQATT and CDR2 SNEGSKA (reference sequence). CDR3 residues: CSAVLLDRGSYNEQFF.

This rearrangement joins TRBV7-9 to TRBJ2-7; TCRdb reports TRBD1, a call that lacks DNA to check it against. Germline CDR1 SEHNR, CDR2 FQNEAQ (reference sequence). The CDR3 consists of 14 residues. The CDR3 is CASSFRDRSYGQYF.

The chain employs TRBV20-1 and TRBJ1-1. There are 15 residues in the CDR3. Germline V gene data show CDR1 as DFQATT and CDR2 as SNEGSKA (reference sequence). CDR3 sequence: CSARADSRYITEAFF.

This rearrangement joins TRBV29-1 to TRBJ1-4; TCRdb indicates TRBD1, and absent DNA this call remains unverified. The CDR3 has 14 residues. Germline V gene data show CDR1 as SQVTM and CDR2 as ANQGSEA. The CDR3 protein is CSAIVGGAGEKLFF.